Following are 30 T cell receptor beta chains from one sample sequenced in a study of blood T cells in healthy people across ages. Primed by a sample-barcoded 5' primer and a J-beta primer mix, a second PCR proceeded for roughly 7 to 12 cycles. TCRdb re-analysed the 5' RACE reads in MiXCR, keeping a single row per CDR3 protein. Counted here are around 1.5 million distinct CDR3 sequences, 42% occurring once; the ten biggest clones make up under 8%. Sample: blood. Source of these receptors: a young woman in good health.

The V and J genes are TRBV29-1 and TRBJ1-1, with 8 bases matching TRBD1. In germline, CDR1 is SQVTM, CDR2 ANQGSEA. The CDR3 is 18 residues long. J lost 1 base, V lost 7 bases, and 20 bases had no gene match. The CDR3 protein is CSAPSPTGVIGTNTEAFF. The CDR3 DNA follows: TGCAGCGCCCCAAGCCCGACAGGGGTGATTGGCACGAACACTGAAGCTTTCTTT.

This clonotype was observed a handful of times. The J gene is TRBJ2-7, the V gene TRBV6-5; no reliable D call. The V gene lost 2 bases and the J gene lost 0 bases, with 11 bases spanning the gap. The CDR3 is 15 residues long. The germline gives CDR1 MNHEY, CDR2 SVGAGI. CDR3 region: CASSYLGRSSYEQYF. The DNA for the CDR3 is TGTGCCAGCAGTTACCTCGGACGGAGCTCCTACGAGCAGTACTTC.

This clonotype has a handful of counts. DNA of the CDR3: TGTGCCAGCAGTGTGAGGCCAGCCACCCACCAAAACTATGGCTACACCTTC. Translation: CASSVRPATHQNYGYTF. The J gene is TRBJ1-2, the V gene TRBV6-2 or TRBV6-3; D not resolved. The germline V gene encodes CDR1 MNHEY and CDR2 SVGEGT. This CDR3 has 17 amino acids. Trimming shortened V by 5 bases and J by 2 bases, and 21 bases separated the two germline ends.

The CDR3: CASSDRNPRADTQYF. The CDR3 DNA sequence: TGTGCCAGCAGCGACAGGAACCCCCGGGCAGATACGCAGTATTTT. The rearrangement links TRBV2 to TRBJ2-3; a possible D gene is TRBD1 (6 bases). Germline V gene data show CDR1 as SNHLY and CDR2 as FYNNEI. The CDR3 is 15 residues long. V was trimmed by 6 bases and J by 4 bases, leaving 17 bases between them.

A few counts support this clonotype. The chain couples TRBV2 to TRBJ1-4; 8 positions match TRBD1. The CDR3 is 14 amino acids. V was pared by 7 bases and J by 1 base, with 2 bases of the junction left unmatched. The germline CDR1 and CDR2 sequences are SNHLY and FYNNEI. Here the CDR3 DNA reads TGTGCCAGCAAGGACAGGGAAACTAATGAAAAACTGTTTTTT. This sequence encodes CASKDRETNEKLFF.

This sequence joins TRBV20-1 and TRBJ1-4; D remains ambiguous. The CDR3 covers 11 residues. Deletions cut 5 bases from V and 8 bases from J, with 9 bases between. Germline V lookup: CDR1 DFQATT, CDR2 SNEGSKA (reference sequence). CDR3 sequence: CSAGLGEKLFF. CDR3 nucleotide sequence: TGCAGTGCTGGCCTGGGGGAAAAACTGTTTTTT.

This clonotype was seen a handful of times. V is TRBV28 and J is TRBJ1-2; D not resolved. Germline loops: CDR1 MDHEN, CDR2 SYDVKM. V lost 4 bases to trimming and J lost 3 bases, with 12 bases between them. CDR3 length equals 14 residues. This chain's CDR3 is CASSSRRLHYGYTF. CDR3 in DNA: TGTGCCAGCAGTTCGCGACGCCTACACTATGGCTACACCTTC.

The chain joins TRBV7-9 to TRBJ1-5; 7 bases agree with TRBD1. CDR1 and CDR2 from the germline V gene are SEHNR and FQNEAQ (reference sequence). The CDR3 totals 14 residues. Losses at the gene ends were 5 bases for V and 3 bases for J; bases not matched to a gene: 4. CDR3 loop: CASSMTGFNQPQHF. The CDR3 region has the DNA TGTGCCAGCAGCATGACAGGGTTCAATCAGCCCCAGCATTTT.

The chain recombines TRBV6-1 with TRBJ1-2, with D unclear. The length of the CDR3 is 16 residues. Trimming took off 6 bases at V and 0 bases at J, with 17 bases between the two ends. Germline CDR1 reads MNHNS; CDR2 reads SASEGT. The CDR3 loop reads CASSLEVVSPNYGYTF. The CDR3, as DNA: TGTGCCAGCAGCCTGGAGGTGGTCTCCCCTAACTATGGCTACACCTTC.

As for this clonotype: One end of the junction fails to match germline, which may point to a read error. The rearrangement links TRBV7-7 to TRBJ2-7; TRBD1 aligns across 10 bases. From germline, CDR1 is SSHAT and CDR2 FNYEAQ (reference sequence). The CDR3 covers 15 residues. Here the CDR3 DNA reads TGTGCTAGCAGCCCCGGGACAGGGGACCACTACGAGCAGTACTTC. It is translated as CASSPGTGDHYEQYF.

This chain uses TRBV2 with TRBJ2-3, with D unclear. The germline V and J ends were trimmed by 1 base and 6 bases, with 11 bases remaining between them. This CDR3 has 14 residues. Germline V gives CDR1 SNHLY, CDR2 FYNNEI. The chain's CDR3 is CASSEGFTVDTQYF. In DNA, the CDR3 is TGTGCCAGCAGTGAAGGCTTTACGGTGGATACGCAGTATTTT.

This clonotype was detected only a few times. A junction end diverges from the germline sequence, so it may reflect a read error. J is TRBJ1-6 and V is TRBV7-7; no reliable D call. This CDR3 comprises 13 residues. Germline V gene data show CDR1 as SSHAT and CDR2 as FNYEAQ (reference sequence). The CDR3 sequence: CASSLGADSPLHF. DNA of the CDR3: TGTGCTAGCAGCTTGGGAGCGGACTCACCCCTCCACTTT.

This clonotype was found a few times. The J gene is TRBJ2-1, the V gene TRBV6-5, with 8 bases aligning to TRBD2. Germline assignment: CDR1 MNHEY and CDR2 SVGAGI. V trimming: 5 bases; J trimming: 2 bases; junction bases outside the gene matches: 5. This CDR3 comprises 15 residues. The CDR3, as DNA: TGTGCCAGCAGTACCGAAGCGGGAGCCTACAATGAGCAGTTCTTC. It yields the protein CASSTEAGAYNEQFF.

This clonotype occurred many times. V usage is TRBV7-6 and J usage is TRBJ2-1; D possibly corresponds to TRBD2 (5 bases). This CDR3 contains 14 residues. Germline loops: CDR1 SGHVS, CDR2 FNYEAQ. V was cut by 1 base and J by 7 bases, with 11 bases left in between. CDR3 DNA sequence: TGTGCCAGCAGCTTAGGAGGGCCCTCTAATGAGCAGTTCTTC. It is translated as CASSLGGPSNEQFF.

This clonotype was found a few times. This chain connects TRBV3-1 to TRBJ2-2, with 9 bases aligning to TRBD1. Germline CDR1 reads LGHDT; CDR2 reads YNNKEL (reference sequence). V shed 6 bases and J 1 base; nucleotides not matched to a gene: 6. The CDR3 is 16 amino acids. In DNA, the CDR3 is TGTGCCAGCAGAAAACAGGACAGGGGGAACACCGGGGAGCTGTTTTTT. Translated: CASRKQDRGNTGELFF. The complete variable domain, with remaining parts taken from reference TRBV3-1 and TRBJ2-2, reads DTAVSQTPKYLVTQMGNDKSIKCEQNLGHDTMYWYKQDSKKFLKIMFSYNNKELIINETVPNRFSPKSPDKAHLNLHINSLELGDSAVYFCASRKQDRGNTGELFFGEGSRLTVL.

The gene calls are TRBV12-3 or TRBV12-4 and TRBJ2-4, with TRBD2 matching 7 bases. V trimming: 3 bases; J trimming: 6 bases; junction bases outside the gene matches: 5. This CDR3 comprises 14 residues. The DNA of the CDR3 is TGTGCCAGCAGTTTTCGGGGGGTGGGAAACATTCAGTACTTC. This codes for CASSFRGVGNIQYF.

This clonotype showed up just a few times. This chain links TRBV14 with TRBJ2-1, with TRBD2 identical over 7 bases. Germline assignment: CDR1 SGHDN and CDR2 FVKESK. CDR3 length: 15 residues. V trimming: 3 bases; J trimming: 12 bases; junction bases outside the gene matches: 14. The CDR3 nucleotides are TGTGCCAGCAGCCACCTCGGTCAGGGCGGGAGTGGGCAGTTCTTC. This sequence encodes CASSHLGQGGSGQFF.

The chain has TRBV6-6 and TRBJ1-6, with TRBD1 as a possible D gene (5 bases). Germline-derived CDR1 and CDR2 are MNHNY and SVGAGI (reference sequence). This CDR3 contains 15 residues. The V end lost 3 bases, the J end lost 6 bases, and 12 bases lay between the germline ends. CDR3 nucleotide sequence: TGTGCCAGCAGTTATCCAGGGCCGGGTAATTCACCCCTCCACTTT. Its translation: CASSYPGPGNSPLHF.

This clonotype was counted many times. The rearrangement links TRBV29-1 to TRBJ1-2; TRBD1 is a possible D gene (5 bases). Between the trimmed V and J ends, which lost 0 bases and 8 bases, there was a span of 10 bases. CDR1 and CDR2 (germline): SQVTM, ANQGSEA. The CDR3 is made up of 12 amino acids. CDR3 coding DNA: TGCAGCGTTGAAGATCGGGGCAGCGGCTACACCTTC. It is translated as CSVEDRGSGYTF. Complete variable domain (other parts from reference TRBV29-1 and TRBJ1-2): SAVISQKPSRDICQRGTSLTIQCQVDSQVTMMFWYRQQPGQSLTLIATANQGSEATYESGFVIDKFPISRPNLTFSTLTVSNMSPEDSSIYLCSVEDRGSGYTFGSGTRLTVV.

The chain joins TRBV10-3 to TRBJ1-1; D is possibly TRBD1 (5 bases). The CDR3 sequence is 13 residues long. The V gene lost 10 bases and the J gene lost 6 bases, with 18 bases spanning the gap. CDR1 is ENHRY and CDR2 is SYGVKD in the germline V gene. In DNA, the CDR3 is TGTGCCACCGCGGGGCGGGGGAATTCTGAAGCTTTCTTT. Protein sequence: CATAGRGNSEAFF.

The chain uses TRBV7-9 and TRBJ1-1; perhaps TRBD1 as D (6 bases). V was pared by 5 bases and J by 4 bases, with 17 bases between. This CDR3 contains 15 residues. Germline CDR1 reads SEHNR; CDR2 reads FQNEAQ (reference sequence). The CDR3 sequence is CASSTQLDRSTEAFF. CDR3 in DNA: TGTGCCAGCAGCACACAACTGGACAGATCCACTGAAGCTTTCTTT.

The CDR3 region is CSASPDSYNEQFF. CDR3 coding DNA: TGCAGTGCTAGCCCGGACAGCTACAATGAGCAGTTCTTC. The chain is built from TRBV20-1 and TRBJ2-1; D possibly corresponds to TRBD1 (6 bases). Germline lookup yields CDR1 DFQATT and CDR2 SNEGSKA (reference sequence). The V gene lost 3 bases and the J gene lost 3 bases, with 9 bases spanning the gap. This CDR3 spans 13 amino acids.

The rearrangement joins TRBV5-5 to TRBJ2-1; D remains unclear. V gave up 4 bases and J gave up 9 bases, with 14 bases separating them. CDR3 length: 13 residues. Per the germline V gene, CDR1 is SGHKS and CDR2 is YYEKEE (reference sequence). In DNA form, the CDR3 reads TGTGCCAGCAGCCAAAACCGGGCTGGTGAGCAGTTCTTC. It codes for CASSQNRAGEQFF.

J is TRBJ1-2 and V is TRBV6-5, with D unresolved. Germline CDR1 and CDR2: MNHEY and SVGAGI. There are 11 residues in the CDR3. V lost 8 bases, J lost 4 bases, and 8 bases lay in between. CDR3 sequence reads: CASWTGYGYTF. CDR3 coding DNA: TGTGCCAGCTGGACGGGCTATGGCTACACCTTC.

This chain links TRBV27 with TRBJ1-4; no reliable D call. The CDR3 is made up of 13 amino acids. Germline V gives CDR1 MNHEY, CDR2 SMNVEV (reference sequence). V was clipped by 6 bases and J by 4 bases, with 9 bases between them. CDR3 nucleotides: TGTGCCAGCAGGAGAGGGAGTAATGAAAAACTGTTTTTT. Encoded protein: CASRRGSNEKLFF.

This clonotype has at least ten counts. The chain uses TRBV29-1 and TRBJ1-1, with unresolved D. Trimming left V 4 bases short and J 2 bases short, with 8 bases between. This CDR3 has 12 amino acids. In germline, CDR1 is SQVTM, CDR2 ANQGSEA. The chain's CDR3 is CSVGQTNTEAFF. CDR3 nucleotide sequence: TGCAGCGTTGGGCAGACCAACACTGAAGCTTTCTTT.

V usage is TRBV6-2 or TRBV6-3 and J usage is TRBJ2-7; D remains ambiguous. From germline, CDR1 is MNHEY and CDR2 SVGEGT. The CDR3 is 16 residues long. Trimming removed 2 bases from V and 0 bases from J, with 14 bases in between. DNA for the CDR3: TGTGCCAGCAGTTACATCGCGGACCTTAGCTCCTACGAGCAGTACTTC. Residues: CASSYIADLSSYEQYF.

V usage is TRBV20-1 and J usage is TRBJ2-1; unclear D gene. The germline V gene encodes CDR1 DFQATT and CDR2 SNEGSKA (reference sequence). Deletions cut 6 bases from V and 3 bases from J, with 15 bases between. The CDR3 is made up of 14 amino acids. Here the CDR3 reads CSARRVRLYNEQFF. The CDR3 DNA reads TGCAGTGCCCGGCGAGTAAGACTCTACAATGAGCAGTTCTTC.

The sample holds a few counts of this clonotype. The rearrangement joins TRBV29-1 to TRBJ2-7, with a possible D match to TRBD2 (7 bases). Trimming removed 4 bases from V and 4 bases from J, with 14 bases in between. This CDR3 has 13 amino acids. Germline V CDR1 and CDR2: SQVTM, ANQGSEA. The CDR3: CSVGGGARYEQYF. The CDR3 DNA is TGCAGCGTTGGGGGGGGGGCTCGTTACGAGCAGTACTTC.

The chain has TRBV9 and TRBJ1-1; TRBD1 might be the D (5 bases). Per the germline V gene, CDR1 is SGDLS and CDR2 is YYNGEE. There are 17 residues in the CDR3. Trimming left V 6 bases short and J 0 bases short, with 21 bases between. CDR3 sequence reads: CASMDHGTTLMNTEAFF. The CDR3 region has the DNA TGTGCCAGCATGGACCACGGGACCACCTTAATGAACACTGAAGCTTTCTTT.